This T cell receptor (beta chain) appears in the sequencing data of a study of beta chain features in type 1 diabetes. Background on the study: Cell yields, age and gender were similar between patients and healthy donors.

Findings and limits, study-wide: PCR could preferentially amplify shorter templates, alike in patients and controls. Patients showed naive, central memory and Treg TCRB repertoires that appeared more similar than those of healthy donors. TCRB CDR3s were moderately but significantly shorter in Type 1 diabetes patients in all four CD4+ subsets.

The investigators reverse transcribed all of the isolated RNA, so they sequenced expressed TCRB transcripts. Sequencing used immunoSEQ multiplex PCR; TCRdb keeps in-frame clones, though not all of them. The sample lists 600,000 to 700,000 clones, around 11% occurring once. J gave up 1 base and V 7 bases, and 22 bases lay outside the gene matches. CDR1 and CDR2 from the germline V gene are SGHNT and YYREEE (reference sequence). The CDR3 is 20 residues long. Worth noting for this clone: The antigen remains undetermined.

This TCR was sampled from a man aged 30 to 45 with type 1 diabetes. The sequencing sample was made of naive CD4+ T cells from blood. The chain links TRBV5-4 to TRBJ2-3; TRBD1 aligns across 9 bases. This CDR3 reads CASPAGPGTGRPSGTDTQYF. CDR3 in DNA: TGTGCCAGCCCCGCCGGCCCTGGGACAGGGCGACCCTCGGGCACAGATACGCAGTATTTT.